The 19 T cell receptor beta chains listed next were all sequenced from one sample in a study of T-cell memory formation after mild COVID-19. TCRdb fed the 5' RACE reads into MiXCR, producing one record per CDR3 protein. The table lists around 310,000 distinct CDR3 sequences, more than 15% of them singletons, with about a fifth in the top ten. Sequenced sample: PBMCs or a T cell subset sorted from them (not recorded which). These receptors were obtained from a man between 18 and 29 years old who had mild COVID-19 (a few samples of this study predate the infection). Cell type and time point are not known.

This clonotype has a handful of counts. The chain recombines TRBV5-4 with TRBJ2-3; 9 nucleotides match TRBD1. This CDR3 has 16 amino acids. Per germline, CDR1 SGHNT and CDR2 YYREEE (reference sequence). The trim removed 4 bases at V and 2 bases at J, leaving 8 bases unmatched. In DNA form, the CDR3 reads TGTGCCAGCAGCACCCGGACAGGGGAAGACACAGATACGCAGTATTTT. Protein sequence: CASSTRTGEDTDTQYF.

The sample holds a few counts of this clonotype. The chain joins TRBV5-1 to TRBJ2-4; a weak D match, TRBD1 (6 bases). Germline V CDR1 and CDR2: SGHRS, YFSETQ. V was trimmed by 3 bases and J by 7 bases, leaving 17 bases between them. This CDR3 has 15 residues. The CDR3 here is CASSSEPQGRNIQYF. For the CDR3, the DNA is TGCGCCAGCAGCTCTGAGCCACAGGGTAGGAACATTCAGTACTTC.

This clonotype was observed many times. The CDR3 DNA reads TGTGCCAGCAGCTTAGAACAGGGGGAGACCCAGTACTTC. It specifies CASSLEQGETQYF. The chain recombines TRBV7-2 with TRBJ2-5; 7 bases agree with TRBD1. CDR1 and CDR2 (germline): SGHTA, FQGNSA. V dropped 1 base and J dropped 5; count of bases not matched to a gene: 1. The CDR3 totals 13 residues.

The rearrangement joins TRBV27 to TRBJ1-1; no clear D gene. The ends were cut back, 5 bases at V and 1 base at J, with 17 bases in the middle. CDR1 and CDR2 (germline): MNHEY, SMNVEV (reference sequence). The CDR3 covers 16 residues. CDR3 coding DNA: TGTGCCAGCAGTCCCTCCGTACGGGTAGCGAACACTGAAGCTTTCTTT. Protein product: CASSPSVRVANTEAFF.

The chain uses TRBV29-1 and TRBJ2-5; D is possibly TRBD1 or TRBD2 (5 bases each). Germline CDR1 reads SQVTM; CDR2 reads ANQGSEA. V lost 4 bases, J lost 9 bases, and 18 bases lay in between. CDR3 length: 13 amino acids. The CDR3 DNA follows: TGCAGCGTTGCCCGACGGGGCTCCGGGGCCCAGTACTTC. It specifies CSVARRGSGAQYF.

V is TRBV4-2 and J is TRBJ2-3, with a possible D match to TRBD1 (6 bases). Germline CDR1 reads LGHNA; CDR2 reads YNFKEQ. The germline V and J ends were trimmed by 0 bases and 3 bases, with 16 bases remaining between them. This CDR3 is built from 17 residues. In nucleotides, the CDR3 is TGTGCCAGCAGCCAAGAGGTAGGGGACACATCTACAGATACGCAGTATTTT. Translation gives CASSQEVGDTSTDTQYF.

This clonotype was picked up a small number of times. In DNA, the CDR3 is TGTGCCAGCAGCCTCTCAGCGGGGGCCGCATTCTACGAGCAGTACTTC. Protein: CASSLSAGAAFYEQYF. The chain carries TRBV3-1 and TRBJ2-7, with 8 bases lining up with TRBD2. The CDR3 extends over 16 amino acids. Germline CDR1 LGHDT, CDR2 YNNKEL (reference sequence). The V segment lost 4 bases and the J segment 3 bases; nucleotides outside the gene matches: 11.

This clonotype was counted only a few times. This rearrangement joins TRBV7-2 to TRBJ1-6; D might be TRBD1 (6 bases). From germline, CDR1 is SGHTA and CDR2 FQGNSA. The CDR3 is 13 residues long. Trimming took 7 bases from V and 10 from J, leaving 14 bases between them. The CDR3 reads CASTGAFGSPLHF. The CDR3 DNA sequence: TGTGCCAGCACAGGGGCGTTTGGGTCACCCCTCCACTTT.

This clonotype has more than one count but fewer than ten. The rearrangement joins TRBV29-1 to TRBJ1-1, with a weak D call TRBD1 (6 bases). The V gene lost 7 bases and the J gene lost 5 bases, with 20 bases spanning the gap. The CDR3 spans 14 residues. Germline V lookup: CDR1 SQVTM, CDR2 ANQGSEA. For the CDR3, the DNA is TGCAGCGCTCGGACAGTGTTAGTTCAAACTGAAGCTTTCTTT. Protein product: CSARTVLVQTEAFF. The complete variable domain, with remaining parts taken from reference TRBV29-1 and TRBJ1-1, reads SAVISQKPSRDICQRGTSLTIQCQVDSQVTMMFWYRQQPGQSLTLIATANQGSEATYESGFVIDKFPISRPNLTFSTLTVSNMSPEDSSIYLCSARTVLVQTEAFFGQGTRLTVV.

This clonotype was detected a few times. The V and J genes are TRBV19 and TRBJ2-7, with TRBD2 identical over 7 bases. The CDR3 totals 13 residues. After removal of 3 bases from V and 6 bases from J, the junction contained 5 bases not matched to a gene. Germline V lookup: CDR1 LNHDA, CDR2 SQIVND (reference sequence). The CDR3 protein is CASSIGRGGEQYF. The CDR3 DNA reads as TGTGCCAGTAGTATTGGGAGGGGAGGCGAGCAGTACTTC.

The sample holds a few counts of this clonotype. The chain carries TRBV12-3 or TRBV12-4 and TRBJ2-3; tentative D call: TRBD2 (6 bases). This CDR3 contains 17 residues. The V end was cut by 0 bases, the J end by 5 bases, with 18 bases between. CDR3 coding DNA: TGTGCCAGCAGTTTAGCGTATTTAGAATCGGAGGGAGATACGCAGTATTTT. Residues: CASSLAYLESEGDTQYF.

At least ten counts were recorded for this clonotype. The J gene is TRBJ2-5, the V gene TRBV4-1; either TRBD1 or TRBD2 may supply D (5 bases each). The CDR3 loop spans 15 amino acids. Between the trimmed V and J ends, which lost 1 base and 2 bases, there was a span of 11 bases. Per the germline V gene, CDR1 is MGHRA and CDR2 is YSYEKL. The chain's CDR3 is CASSQVGTAQETQYF. The CDR3 nucleotides are TGCGCCAGCAGCCAAGTGGGGACGGCACAAGAGACCCAGTACTTC.

The chain uses TRBV20-1 and TRBJ2-5; weak D call: TRBD1 (6 bases). Trimming left V 1 base short and J 1 base short, with 10 bases between. The germline gives CDR1 DFQATT, CDR2 SNEGSKA (reference sequence). The CDR3 runs to 14 residues. The CDR3, as DNA: TGCAGTGCTAGAGTCTGGGGGCTCCAAGAGACCCAGTACTTC. Its translation is CSARVWGLQETQYF.

This clonotype was recorded many times. The V and J genes are TRBV7-2 and TRBJ2-7; D may be TRBD2 (6 bases). Per germline, CDR1 SGHTA and CDR2 FQGNSA. Trimming shortened V by 7 bases and J by 7 bases, and 14 bases separated the two germline ends. The CDR3 spans 12 residues. CDR3 DNA sequence: TGTGCCAGCAAATCCGGGGGTTTGGAGCAGTACTTC. This encodes CASKSGGLEQYF.

V is TRBV27 and J is TRBJ2-5, with 9 positions matching TRBD1. The CDR3 length is 14 residues. The germline V gene encodes CDR1 MNHEY and CDR2 SMNVEV (reference sequence). V lost 5 bases to trimming and J lost 5 bases; unmatched junction nucleotides: 6. The CDR3 DNA is TGTGCCAGCAGTCGACAGGGGGGAAGGGAGACCCAGTACTTC. Translation gives CASSRQGGRETQYF.

The rearrangement joins TRBV11-3 to TRBJ1-1; no definite D call. Germline CDR1 reads SGHNT; CDR2 reads YENEEA. The CDR3 spans 13 residues. The V end was cut by 0 bases, the J end by 1 base, with 3 bases between. The CDR3 region has the DNA TGTGCCAGCAGCTTAGAACAGAACACTGAAGCTTTCTTT. This gives the protein CASSLEQNTEAFF.

A few counts support this clonotype. The V call is TRBV4-1, the J call TRBJ2-3, with TRBD1 as a possible D gene (6 bases). The germline gives CDR1 MGHRA, CDR2 YSYEKL. This CDR3 has 17 residues. Between the trimmed V and J ends, which lost 5 bases and 3 bases, there was a span of 21 bases. The CDR3 DNA follows: TGCGCCAGCAGCTCATCGGGGACAACTTATGGGACAGATACGCAGTATTTT. Translated, it gives CASSSSGTTYGTDTQYF.

This clonotype showed up just a few times. The J gene is TRBJ2-7, the V gene TRBV6-6; 8 bases agree with TRBD2. This CDR3 region has 15 residues. V was clipped by 5 bases and J by 3 bases; unmatched bases: 9. The germline gives CDR1 MNHNY, CDR2 SVGAGI (reference sequence). The CDR3 loop reads CASSPRAGVIYEQYF. Here the CDR3 DNA reads TGTGCCAGCAGTCCCCGAGCGGGGGTCATCTACGAGCAGTACTTC.

The J gene is TRBJ2-7, the V gene TRBV2; TRBD1 or TRBD2 may be the D gene (6 bases each). The CDR3 spans 15 residues. Per germline, CDR1 SNHLY and CDR2 FYNNEI. Trimming cost V 0 bases and J 2 bases, with 11 bases left between them. The CDR3 DNA reads TGTGCCAGCAGTGAAGCAGGGGGGATCACCTACGAGCAGTACTTC. This translates into CASSEAGGITYEQYF.